These T cell receptor beta chains were read from a single sample in a study of cytomegalovirus exposure and HLA in healthy donors. This table comes from immunoSEQ multiplex PCR, and its TCRdb copy is limited to in-frame clones, with some not included. Of 150,000 to 200,000 clones listed, roughly four fifths were seen once; the top ten hold around 1.6%. Sequencing was carried out using PBMCs. These receptors were obtained from a young man in good health and CMV-seronegative. The conserved cysteine and the conserved F or W are not part of the CDR3 here.

j_call,v_call,cdr3_aa
TRBJ1-1,TRBV30,AWDRLNTEAF
TRBJ1-2,TRBV29-1,SITGTGAYGYT
TRBJ1-2,TRBV5-4,ASSFSGGNGYT
TRBJ2-2,TRBV5-1,ASSLGLAGQYGELF
TRBJ1-5,TRBV27,ASSTTWQGGISQPQH
TRBJ2-5,TRBV5-8,ASSLVQGRGETQY
TRBJ1-1,TRBV7-3,ASSPSSDTEAF
TRBJ1-2,TRBV30,AWSVTGRGGYT
TRBJ1-1,TRBV5-1,ASRKGLTGWGTEAF
TRBJ1-5,TRBV5-8,ASSVTGGGFSQPQH
TRBJ2-2,TRBV5-6,ASSTNRGDTGELF
TRBJ1-2,TRBV6-1,ATRLFDGYT
TRBJ2-2,TRBV9,ASSPRRTSGREGTGELF
TRBJ1-5,TRBV6-1,ASSEVGGYNQPQH
TRBJ1-2,TRBV5-4,ASSLQGGRRYGYT
TRBJ1-5,TRBV28,ASSSSGTGPMRPQH
TRBJ1-2,TRBV28,ASKRQLNYGYT
TRBJ2-7,TRBV5-6,ASSLQPGGSYEQY